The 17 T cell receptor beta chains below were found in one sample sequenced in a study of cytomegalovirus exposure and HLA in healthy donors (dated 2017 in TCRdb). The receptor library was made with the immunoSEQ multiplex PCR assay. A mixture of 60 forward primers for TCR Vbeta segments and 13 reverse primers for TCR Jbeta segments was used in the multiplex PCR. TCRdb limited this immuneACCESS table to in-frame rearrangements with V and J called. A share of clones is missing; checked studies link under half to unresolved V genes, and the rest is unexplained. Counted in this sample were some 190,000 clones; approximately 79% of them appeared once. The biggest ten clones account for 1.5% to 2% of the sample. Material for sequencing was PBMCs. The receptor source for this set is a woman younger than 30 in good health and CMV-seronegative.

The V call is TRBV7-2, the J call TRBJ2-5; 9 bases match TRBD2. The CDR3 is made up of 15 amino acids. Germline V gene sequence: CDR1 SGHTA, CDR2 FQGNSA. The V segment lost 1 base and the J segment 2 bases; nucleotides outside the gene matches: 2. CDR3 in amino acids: CASSLGTSVQETQYF. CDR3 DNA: TGTGCCAGCAGCTTAGGGACTAGCGTTCAAGAGACCCAGTACTTC.

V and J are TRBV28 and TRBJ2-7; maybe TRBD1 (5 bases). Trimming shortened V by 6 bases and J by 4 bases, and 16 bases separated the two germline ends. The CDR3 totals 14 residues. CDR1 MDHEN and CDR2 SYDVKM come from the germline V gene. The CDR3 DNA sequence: TGTGCCAGCAGCCTTTCGGACAAGGCTTACGAGCAGTACTTC. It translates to CASSLSDKAYEQYF.

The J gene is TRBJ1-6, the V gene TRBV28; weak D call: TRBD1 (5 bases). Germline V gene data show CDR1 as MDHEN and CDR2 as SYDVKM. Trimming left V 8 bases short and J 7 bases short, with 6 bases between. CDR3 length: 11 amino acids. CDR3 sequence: CASGGNSPLHF. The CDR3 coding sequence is TGTGCCAGCGGGGGGAATTCACCCCTCCACTTT.

The CDR3 loop reads CASRGGGSGANVLTF. The CDR3 DNA reads as TGTGCCAGCAGAGGAGGCGGATCTGGGGCCAACGTCCTGACTTTC. The chain links TRBV6-1 to TRBJ2-6; D is perhaps TRBD2 (5 bases). V lost 6 bases to trimming and J lost 1 base, with 10 bases between them. The germline V gene encodes CDR1 MNHNS and CDR2 SASEGT. The CDR3 length is 15 residues.

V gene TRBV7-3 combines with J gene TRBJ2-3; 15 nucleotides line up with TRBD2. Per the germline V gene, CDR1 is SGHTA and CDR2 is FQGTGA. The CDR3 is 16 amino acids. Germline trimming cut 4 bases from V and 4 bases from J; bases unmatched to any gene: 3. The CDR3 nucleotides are TGTGCCAGCAGCTCGGGACTAGCGGGGGGAGCAGATACGCAGTATTTT. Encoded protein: CASSSGLAGGADTQYF. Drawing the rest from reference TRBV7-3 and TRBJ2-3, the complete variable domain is GAGVSQTPSNKVTEKGKYVELRCDPISGHTALYWYRQSLGQGPEFLIYFQGTGAADDSGLPNDRFFAVRPEGSVSTLKIQRTERGDSAVYLCASSSGLAGGADTQYFGPGTRLTVL.

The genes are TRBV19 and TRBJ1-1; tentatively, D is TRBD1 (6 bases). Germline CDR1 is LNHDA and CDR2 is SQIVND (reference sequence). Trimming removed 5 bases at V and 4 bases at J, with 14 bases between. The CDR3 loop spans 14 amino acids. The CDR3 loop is CASSPRGLGTEAFF. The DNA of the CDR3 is TGTGCCAGTAGTCCAAGGGGGTTGGGCACTGAAGCTTTCTTT.

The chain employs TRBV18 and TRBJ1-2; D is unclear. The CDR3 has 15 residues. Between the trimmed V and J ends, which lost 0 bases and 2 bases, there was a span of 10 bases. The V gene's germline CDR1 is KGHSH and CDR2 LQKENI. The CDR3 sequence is CASSPPDWTNYGYTF. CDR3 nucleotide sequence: TGTGCCAGCTCACCACCGGACTGGACCAACTATGGCTACACCTTC. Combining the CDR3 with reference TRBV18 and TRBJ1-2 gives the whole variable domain NAGVMQNPRHLVRRRGQEARLRCSPMKGHSHVYWYRQLPEEGLKFMVYLQKENIIDESGMPKERFSAEFPKEGPSILRIQQVVRGDSAAYFCASSPPDWTNYGYTFGSGTRLTVV.

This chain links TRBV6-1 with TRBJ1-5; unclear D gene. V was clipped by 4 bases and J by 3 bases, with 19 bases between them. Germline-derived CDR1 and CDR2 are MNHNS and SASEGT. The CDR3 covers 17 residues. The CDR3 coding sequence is TGTGCCAGCAGTGGGTGGAAGAAGGGAGATCACAATCAGCCCCAGCATTTT. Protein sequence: CASSGWKKGDHNQPQHF.

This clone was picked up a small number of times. CDR3 coding DNA: TGTGCCAGCAGACCAGACAGCGACTATGGCTACACCTTC. It codes for CASRPDSDYGYTF. The chain has TRBV6-5 and TRBJ1-2, with D possibly matching TRBD1 (5 bases). V was clipped by 6 bases and J by 3 bases, with 11 bases between them. CDR1 MNHEY and CDR2 SVGAGI come from the germline V gene. CDR3 size: 13 residues.

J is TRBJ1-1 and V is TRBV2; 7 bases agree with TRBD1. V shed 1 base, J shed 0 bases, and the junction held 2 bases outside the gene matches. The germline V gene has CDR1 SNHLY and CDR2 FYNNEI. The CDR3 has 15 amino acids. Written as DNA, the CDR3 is TGTGCCAGCAGTGAAGAGGGGACAGTGAACACTGAAGCTTTCTTT. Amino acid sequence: CASSEEGTVNTEAFF.

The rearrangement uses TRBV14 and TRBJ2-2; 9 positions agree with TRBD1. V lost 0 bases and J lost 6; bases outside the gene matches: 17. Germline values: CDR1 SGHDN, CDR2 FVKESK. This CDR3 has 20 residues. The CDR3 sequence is CASSQEEKQGALRRAGELFF. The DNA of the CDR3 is TGTGCCAGCAGCCAAGAAGAGAAACAGGGGGCGCTTAGAAGGGCCGGGGAGCTGTTTTTT.

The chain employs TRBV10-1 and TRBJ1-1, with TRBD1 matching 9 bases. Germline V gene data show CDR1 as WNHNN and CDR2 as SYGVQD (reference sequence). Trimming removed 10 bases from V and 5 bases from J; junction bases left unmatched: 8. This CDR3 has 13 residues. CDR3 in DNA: TGCGCCATCCCACAGGGGGCGGAAACTGAAGCTTTCTTT. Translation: CAIPQGAETEAFF.

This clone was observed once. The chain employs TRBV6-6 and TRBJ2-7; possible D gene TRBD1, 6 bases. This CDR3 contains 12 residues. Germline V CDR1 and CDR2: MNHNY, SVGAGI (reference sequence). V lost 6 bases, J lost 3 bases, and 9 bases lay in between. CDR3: CASSKTGYEQYF. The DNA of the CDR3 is TGTGCCAGCAGCAAGACAGGCTACGAGCAGTACTTC.

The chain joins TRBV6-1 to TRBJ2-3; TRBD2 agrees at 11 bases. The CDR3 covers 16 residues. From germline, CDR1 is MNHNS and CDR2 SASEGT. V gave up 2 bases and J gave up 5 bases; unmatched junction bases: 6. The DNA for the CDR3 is TGTGCCAGCAGTGAAACTAGCGGGAGTTGGGGAGATACGCAGTATTTT. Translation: CASSETSGSWGDTQYF.

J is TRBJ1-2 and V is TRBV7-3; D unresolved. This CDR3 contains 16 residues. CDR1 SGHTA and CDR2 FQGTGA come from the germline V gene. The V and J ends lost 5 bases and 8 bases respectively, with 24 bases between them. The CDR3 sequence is CASSPGSINPNSGYTF. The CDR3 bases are TGTGCCAGCAGCCCTGGGTCGATCAACCCGAATAGCGGCTACACCTTC.

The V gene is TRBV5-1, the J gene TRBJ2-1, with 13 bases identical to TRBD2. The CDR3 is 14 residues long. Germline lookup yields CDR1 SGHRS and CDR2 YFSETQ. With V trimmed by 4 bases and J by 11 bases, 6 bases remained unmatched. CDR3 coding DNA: TGCGCCAGCAGCCCGACTAGCGGGGGGAGGAAGCAGTTCTTC. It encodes CASSPTSGGRKQFF.

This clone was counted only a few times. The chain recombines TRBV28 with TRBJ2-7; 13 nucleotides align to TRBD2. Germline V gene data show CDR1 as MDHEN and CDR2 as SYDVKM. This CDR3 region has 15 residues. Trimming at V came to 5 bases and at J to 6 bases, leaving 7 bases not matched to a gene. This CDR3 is CASSEPGTSGVEQYF. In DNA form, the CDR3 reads TGTGCCAGCAGTGAGCCCGGGACTAGCGGGGTCGAGCAGTACTTC.